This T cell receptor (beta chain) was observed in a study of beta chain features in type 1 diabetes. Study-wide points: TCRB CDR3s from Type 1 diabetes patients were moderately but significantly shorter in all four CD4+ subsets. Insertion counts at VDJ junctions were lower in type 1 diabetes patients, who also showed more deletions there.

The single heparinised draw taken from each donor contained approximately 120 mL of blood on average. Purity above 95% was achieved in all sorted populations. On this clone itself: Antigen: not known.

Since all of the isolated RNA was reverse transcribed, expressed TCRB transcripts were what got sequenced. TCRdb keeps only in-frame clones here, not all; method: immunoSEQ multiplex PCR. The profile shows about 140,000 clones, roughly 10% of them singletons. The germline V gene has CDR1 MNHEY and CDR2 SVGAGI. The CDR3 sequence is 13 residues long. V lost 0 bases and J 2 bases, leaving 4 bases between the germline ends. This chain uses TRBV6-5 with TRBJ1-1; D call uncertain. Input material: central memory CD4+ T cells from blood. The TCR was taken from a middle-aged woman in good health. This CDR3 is CASSYSYNTEAFF. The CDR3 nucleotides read TGTGCCAGCAGTTACTCATATAACACTGAAGCTTTCTTT.